This T cell receptor (beta chain) was profiled in a study of control samples from healthy donors and cancer patients (dated by TCRdb to 2020 to 2022). Worth noting for this clone: Its antigen remains undetermined. No base-level quality is on record; no much larger clone is a single base apart.

The junction carries 16 bases between V and J, which are trimmed by 3 bases and 4 bases respectively. The CDR3 contains 15 residues, cysteine and phenylalanine counted. Only CDR3 DNA remains: 45 bases, in frame from the first base. The germline V gene (reference sequence) specifies LNHNV as CDR1 and YYDKDF as CDR2. Libraries were constructed by the immunoSEQ multiplex PCR assay. TCRdb took over this immuneACCESS table, retaining in-frame rearrangements with V and J assigned. Such tables are incomplete; in checked studies, under half of the missing clones stem from an unresolved V gene, and the remainder is unexplained. Across this sample there are 90,000 to 100,000 clones, with 70% to 80% seen only once. The ten largest clones represent 10% of the sample.

Sequences were obtained from blood. The receptor was isolated from a woman in her 30s in good health. The sequence joins TRBV15 to TRBJ2-7; TRBD2 is a possible D gene, resting on 7 matching bases. The DNA sequence is TGTGCCACCAGCAGGCCCGGCGGGGGCCTATACGAGCAGTACTTC. Its coded protein is CATSRPGGGLYEQYF.